The 18 T cell receptor beta chains below come from one sample, sequenced in a study of post-analysis software for immune sequencing data. For these receptors, no antigen is known. TCR beta cDNA libraries included unique molecular identifiers. Each CDR3 protein gets one entry after TCRdb re-called the PCR reads with MiXCR. The profile shows around 700,000 distinct CDR3 sequences, around 60% of them singletons. Whole-study results and caveats: Elevated frequency relative to controls characterized a handful of TRBV segments in patients, TRBV5-6, TRBV5-1 and TRBV20-1 among them.

Source material: blood. These receptor sequences come from a girl aged 2 to 10 with multiple sclerosis.

The chain couples TRBV28 to TRBJ2-4; 8 nucleotides align to TRBD2. The germline CDR1 and CDR2 sequences are MDHEN and SYDVKM. This CDR3 spans 13 amino acids. V was pared by 2 bases and J by 13 bases, with 7 bases of the junction left unmatched. The CDR3 loop reads CASSLAGGKEQYF. Here the CDR3 DNA reads TGTGCCAGCAGTTTAGCGGGAGGTAAAGAGCAGTACTTC.

DNA for the CDR3: TGCAGTGCTGCGGGGGGCCGGGGGGAGACCCAGCATTTT. Its translation is CSAAGGRGETQHF. The chain recombines TRBV20-1 with TRBJ1-5; possible D gene TRBD1, 6 bases. Germline lookup yields CDR1 DFQATT and CDR2 SNEGSKA (reference sequence). The V and J ends lost 5 bases and 11 bases respectively, with 19 bases between them. This CDR3 region has 13 residues.

In regard to this clonotype: At one boundary the junction diverges from the germline segment, which might be a read error. The chain has TRBV10-3 and TRBJ1-2; TRBD1 agrees at 12 bases. The germline gives CDR1 ENHRY, CDR2 SYGVKD. The CDR3 runs to 13 residues. CDR3 residues: CAIRGTGGNGCTF. CDR3 bases: TGTGCCATCAGGGGGACAGGGGGCAATGGCTGCACCTTC.

This chain uses TRBV20-1 with TRBJ2-7, with 7 positions matching TRBD1. The CDR3 loop spans 14 amino acids. V gave up 3 bases and J gave up 3 bases; unmatched junction bases: 8. The germline V gene encodes CDR1 DFQATT and CDR2 SNEGSKA (reference sequence). The CDR3 DNA sequence: TGCAGTGCTAGCCGACCCGGGACAGTCTACGAGCAGTACTTC. This codes for CSASRPGTVYEQYF.

This chain joins TRBV10-3 and TRBJ1-2, with D tentatively TRBD1 (6 bases). This CDR3 is 14 amino acids long. Germline V gene lookup returns CDR1 ENHRY and CDR2 SYGVKD. Trimming pared 7 bases from V and 4 bases from J, leaving 16 bases between. The CDR3 sequence is CAITQDSSGYGYTF. Written as DNA, the CDR3 is TGTGCCATCACCCAGGACAGCTCAGGCTATGGCTACACCTTC.

This rearrangement joins TRBV4-3 to TRBJ2-3; D is unresolved. CDR1 and CDR2 (germline): LGHNA, YSLEER. The V end was cut by 0 bases, the J end by 7 bases, with 11 bases between. This CDR3 comprises 14 residues. CDR3 nucleotides: TGCGCCAGCAGCCAAGACCCCATTGGTAATACGCAGTATTTT. Translation gives CASSQDPIGNTQYF.

The J gene is TRBJ2-7, the V gene TRBV5-1; D remains ambiguous. Trimming took 0 bases from V and 7 from J, leaving 23 bases between them. CDR1 is SGHRS and CDR2 is YFSETQ in the germline V gene. The CDR3 consists of 17 residues. CDR3 loop: CASSLGTGSSSYNEQYF. DNA for the CDR3: TGCGCCAGCAGCTTGGGGACGGGCTCAAGCTCCTACAATGAGCAGTACTTC.

V is TRBV6-2 or TRBV6-3 and J is TRBJ2-5; D unclear. The J call may be in error: the DNA end matches TRBJ2-7 better. This CDR3 has 12 residues. Germline values: CDR1 MNHEY, CDR2 SVGEGT. This CDR3 is CASSQALNEQYF. DNA for the CDR3: TGTGCCAGCAGCCAGGCTTTGAACGAGCAGTACTTC.

The rearrangement uses TRBV20-1 and TRBJ2-5; 7 bases are shared with TRBD2. This CDR3 has 15 residues. Germline CDR1 DFQATT, CDR2 SNEGSKA (reference sequence). Trimming took 0 bases from V and 1 from J; bases not matched to a gene: 5. The CDR3 spells CSARESGRGQETQYF. The DNA for the CDR3 is TGCAGTGCTAGAGAATCAGGGAGGGGCCAAGAGACCCAGTACTTC.

The count of this clonotype is one. The chain couples TRBV27 to TRBJ2-3; 12 bases align to TRBD2. This CDR3 spans 15 amino acids. With V trimmed by 3 bases and J by 4 bases, 2 bases remained unmatched. The germline V gene has CDR1 MNHEY and CDR2 SMNVEV (reference sequence). The CDR3 DNA reads as TGTGCCAGCAGTTTCCTAGCGGGGGGGCCAGATACGCAGTATTTT. Its translation is CASSFLAGGPDTQYF.

The genes are TRBV29-1 and TRBJ2-1; the match to TRBD1 covers 7 bases. This CDR3 comprises 13 residues. Trimming took 5 bases from V and 6 from J; bases not matched to a gene: 7. From germline, CDR1 is SQVTM and CDR2 ANQGSEA. CDR3 region: CSVSGTETNEQFF. As DNA, the CDR3 is TGCAGCGTTTCCGGGACAGAAACCAATGAGCAGTTCTTC.

This clonotype was detected ten times or more. This chain links TRBV6-2 or TRBV6-3 with TRBJ2-6; weak D call: TRBD2 (5 bases). Per germline, CDR1 MNHEY and CDR2 SVGEGT. V was trimmed by 6 bases and J by 0 bases, leaving 6 bases between them. The CDR3 sequence is 14 residues long. CDR3 nucleotides: TGTGCCAGCAGGACTACCTCTGGGGCCAACGTCCTGACTTTC. Protein: CASRTTSGANVLTF.

This clonotype was seen a few times. The V gene is TRBV29-1, the J gene TRBJ1-4; 7 nucleotides match TRBD1. Germline V gives CDR1 SQVTM, CDR2 ANQGSEA. Germline trimming cut 7 bases from V and 7 bases from J; bases unmatched to any gene: 9. The CDR3 is made up of 13 amino acids. Written as DNA, the CDR3 is TGCAGCGCCGCCCGGACAGGAGGTGAAAAACTGTTTTTT. Translating it yields CSAARTGGEKLFF.

This chain links TRBV6-2 or TRBV6-3 with TRBJ1-5, with D uncertain. V gave up 2 bases and J gave up 0 bases, with 2 bases separating them. The germline V gene encodes CDR1 MNHEY and CDR2 SVGEGT. CDR3 size: 13 residues. CDR3 sequence reads: CASSYDSNQPQHF. CDR3 DNA sequence: TGTGCCAGCAGTTACGATAGCAATCAGCCCCAGCATTTT.

V and J are TRBV3-1 and TRBJ2-4; possible D gene TRBD1, 6 bases. This CDR3 comprises 15 residues. CDR1 is LGHDT, CDR2 YNNKEL, per germline (reference sequence). The V gene lost 4 bases and the J gene lost 0 bases, with 10 bases spanning the gap. CDR3 sequence reads: CASSPLGAAKNIQYF. The DNA for the CDR3 is TGTGCCAGCAGCCCCCTGGGGGCAGCCAAAAACATTCAGTACTTC.

V is TRBV12-3 or TRBV12-4 and J is TRBJ1-1; a weak D match, TRBD1 (5 bases). V lost 6 bases and J lost 1, with 18 bases in between. This CDR3 contains 16 residues. CDR3 nucleotides: TGTGCCAGCAGGGGAGGGACGGGGGGGACGAACACTGAAGCTTTCTTT. Protein product: CASRGGTGGTNTEAFF.

The chain couples TRBV20-1 to TRBJ1-1; D is uncertain. There are 12 residues in the CDR3. The germline gives CDR1 DFQATT, CDR2 SNEGSKA (reference sequence). Trimming left V 0 bases short and J 3 bases short, with 5 bases between. The CDR3 DNA follows: TGCAGTGCTAGAGAAAGCTACACTGAAGCTTTCTTT. Protein sequence: CSARESYTEAFF.

This clonotype appeared a few times. The chain recombines TRBV20-1 with TRBJ2-5; 7 nucleotides agree with TRBD1. The CDR3 has 11 residues. Trimming cost V 3 bases and J 10 bases; bases outside gene matches: 5. Looked up from germline, CDR1 is DFQATT and CDR2 is SNEGSKA (reference sequence). CDR3: CSASDWDSQYF. The CDR3 nucleotides are TGCAGTGCTAGTGACTGGGACAGCCAGTACTTC.